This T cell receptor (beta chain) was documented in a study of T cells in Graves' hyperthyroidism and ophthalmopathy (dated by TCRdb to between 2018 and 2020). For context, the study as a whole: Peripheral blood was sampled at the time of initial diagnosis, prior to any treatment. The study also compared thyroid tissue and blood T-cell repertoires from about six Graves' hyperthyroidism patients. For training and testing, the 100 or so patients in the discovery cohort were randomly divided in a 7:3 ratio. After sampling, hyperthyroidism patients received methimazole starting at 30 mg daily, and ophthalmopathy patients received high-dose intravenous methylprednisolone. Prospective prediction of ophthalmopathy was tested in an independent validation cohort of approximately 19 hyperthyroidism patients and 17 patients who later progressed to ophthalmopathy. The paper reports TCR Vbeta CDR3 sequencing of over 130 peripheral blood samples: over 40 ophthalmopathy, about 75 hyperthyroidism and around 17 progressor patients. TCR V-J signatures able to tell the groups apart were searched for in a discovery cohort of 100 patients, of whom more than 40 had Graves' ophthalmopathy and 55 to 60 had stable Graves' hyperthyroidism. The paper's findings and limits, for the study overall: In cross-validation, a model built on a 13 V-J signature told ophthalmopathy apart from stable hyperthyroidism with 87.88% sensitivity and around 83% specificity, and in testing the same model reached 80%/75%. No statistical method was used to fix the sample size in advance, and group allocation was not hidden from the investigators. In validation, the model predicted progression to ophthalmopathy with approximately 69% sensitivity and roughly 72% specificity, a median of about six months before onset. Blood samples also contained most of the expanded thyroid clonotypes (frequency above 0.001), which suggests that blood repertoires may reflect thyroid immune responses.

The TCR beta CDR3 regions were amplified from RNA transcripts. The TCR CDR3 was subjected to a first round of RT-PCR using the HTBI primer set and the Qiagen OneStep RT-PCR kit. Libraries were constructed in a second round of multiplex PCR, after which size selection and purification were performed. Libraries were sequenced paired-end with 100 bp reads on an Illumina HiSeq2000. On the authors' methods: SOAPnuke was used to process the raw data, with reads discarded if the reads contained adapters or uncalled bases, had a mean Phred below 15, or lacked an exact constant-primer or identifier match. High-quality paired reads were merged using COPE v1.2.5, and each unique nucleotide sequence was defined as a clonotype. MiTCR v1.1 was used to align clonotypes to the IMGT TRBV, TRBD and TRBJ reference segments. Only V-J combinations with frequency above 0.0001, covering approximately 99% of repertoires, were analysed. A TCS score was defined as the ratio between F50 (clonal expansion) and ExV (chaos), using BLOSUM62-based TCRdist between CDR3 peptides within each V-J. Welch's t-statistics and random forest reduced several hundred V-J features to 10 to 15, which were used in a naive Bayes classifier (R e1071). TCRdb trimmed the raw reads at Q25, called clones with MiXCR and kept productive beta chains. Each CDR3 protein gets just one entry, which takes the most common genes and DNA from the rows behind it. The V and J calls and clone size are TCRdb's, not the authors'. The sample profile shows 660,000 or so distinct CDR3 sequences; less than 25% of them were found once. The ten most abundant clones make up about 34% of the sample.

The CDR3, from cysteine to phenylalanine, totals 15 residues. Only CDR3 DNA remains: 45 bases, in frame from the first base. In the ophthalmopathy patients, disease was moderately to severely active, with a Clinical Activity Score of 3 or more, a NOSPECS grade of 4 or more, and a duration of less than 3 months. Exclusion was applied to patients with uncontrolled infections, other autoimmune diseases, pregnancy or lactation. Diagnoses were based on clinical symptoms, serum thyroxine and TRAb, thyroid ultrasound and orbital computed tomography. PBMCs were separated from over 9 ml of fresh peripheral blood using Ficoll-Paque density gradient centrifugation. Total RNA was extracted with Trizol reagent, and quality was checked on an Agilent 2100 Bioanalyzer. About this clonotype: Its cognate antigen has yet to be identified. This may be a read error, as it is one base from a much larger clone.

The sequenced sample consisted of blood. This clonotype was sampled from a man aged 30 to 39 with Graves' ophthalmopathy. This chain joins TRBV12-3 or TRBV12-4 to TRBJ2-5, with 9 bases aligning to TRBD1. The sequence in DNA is TGTGCCTGCAGTTCCTCCGGGACAGGGATTGAGACCCAGTACTTC. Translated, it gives CACSSSGTGIETQYF.